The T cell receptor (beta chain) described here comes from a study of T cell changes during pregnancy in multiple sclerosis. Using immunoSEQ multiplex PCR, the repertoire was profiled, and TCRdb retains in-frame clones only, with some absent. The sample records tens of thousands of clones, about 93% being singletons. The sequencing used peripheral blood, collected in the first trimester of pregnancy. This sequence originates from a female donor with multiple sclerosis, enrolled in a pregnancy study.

CDR3 sequence (DNA): TGTGCCAGTAGTCACCGCGCCGGTGGCGGGGAAGAGACCCAGTACTTC. This encodes CASSHRAGGGEETQYF. The rearrangement joins TRBV19 to TRBJ2-5, with a possible D match to TRBD2 (6 bases). This CDR3 region has 16 residues. Trimming removed 5 bases at V and 3 bases at J, with 19 bases between. CDR1 is LNHDA and CDR2 is SQIVND in the germline V gene (reference sequence). Looking up the rest from reference TRBV19 and TRBJ2-5 gives the full variable domain: DGGITQSPKYLFRKEGQNVTLSCEQNLNHDAMYWYRQDPGQGLRLIYYSQIVNDFQKGDIAEGYSVSREKKESFPLTVTSAQKNPTAFYLCASSHRAGGGEETQYFGPGTRLLVL.